The text below deals with one T cell receptor (beta chain). The antigen is not known. V lost 6 bases and J 7 bases, leaving 15 bases between the germline ends. There are 13 residues in the CDR3. The germline CDR1 and CDR2 sequences are MNHEY and SMNVEV (reference sequence). These data are taken from a study of graft-versus-host responses after intestinal transplantation. Study-wide background: Tacrolimus plus steroids were given to all recipients for about three years, preceded by anti-thymocyte globulin induction. Study-wide findings and caveats: GvH clones detected in recipient marrow included some appearing first in ileum or blood.

Assay used: immunoSEQ multiplex PCR; TCRdb lists only in-frame clones, some missing. This table holds around 97,000 clones, approximately 90% found once. This chain uses TRBV27 with TRBJ1-2; D perhaps matches TRBD1 (6 bases). This material consisted of unstimulated CD8+ T cells sorted from spleen or lymph node cells, taken before intestinal transplant. The clonotype was recovered from a human donor who received an intestinal transplant. CDR3 DNA sequence: TGTGCCAGCAGAATTATAGGACAGTCTGGCTACACCTTC. Its translation is CASRIIGQSGYTF.